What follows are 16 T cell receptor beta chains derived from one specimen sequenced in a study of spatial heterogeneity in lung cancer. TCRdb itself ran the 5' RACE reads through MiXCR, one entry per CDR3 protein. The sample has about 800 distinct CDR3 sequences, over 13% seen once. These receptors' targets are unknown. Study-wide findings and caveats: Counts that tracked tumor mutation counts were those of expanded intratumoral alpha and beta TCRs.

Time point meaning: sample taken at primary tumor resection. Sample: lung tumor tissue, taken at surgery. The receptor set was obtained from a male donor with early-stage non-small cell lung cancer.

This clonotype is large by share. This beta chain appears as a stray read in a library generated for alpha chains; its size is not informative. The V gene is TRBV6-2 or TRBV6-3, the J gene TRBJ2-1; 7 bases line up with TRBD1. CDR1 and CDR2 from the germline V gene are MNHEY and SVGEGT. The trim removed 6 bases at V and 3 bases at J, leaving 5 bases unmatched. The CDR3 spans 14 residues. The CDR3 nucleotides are TGTGCCAGCAGCCAAGGACAGGACTACAATGAGCAGTTCTTC. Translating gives CASSQGQDYNEQFF.

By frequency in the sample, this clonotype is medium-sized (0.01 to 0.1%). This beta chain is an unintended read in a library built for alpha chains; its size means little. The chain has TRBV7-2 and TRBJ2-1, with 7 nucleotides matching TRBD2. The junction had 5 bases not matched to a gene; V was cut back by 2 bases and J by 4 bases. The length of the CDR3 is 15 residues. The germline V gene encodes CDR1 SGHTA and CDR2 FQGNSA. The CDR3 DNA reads TGTGCCAGCAGCTTACGTACTAGCGCGTACAATGAGCAGTTCTTC. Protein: CASSLRTSAYNEQFF.

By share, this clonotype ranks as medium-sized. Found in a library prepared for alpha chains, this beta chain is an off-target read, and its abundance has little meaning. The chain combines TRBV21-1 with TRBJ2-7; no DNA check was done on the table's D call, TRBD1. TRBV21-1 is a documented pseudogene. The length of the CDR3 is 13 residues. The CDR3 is CASRGGAPYEQYF. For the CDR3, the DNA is TGTGCCAGCAGGGGGGGTGCCCCATACGAGCAGTACTTC.

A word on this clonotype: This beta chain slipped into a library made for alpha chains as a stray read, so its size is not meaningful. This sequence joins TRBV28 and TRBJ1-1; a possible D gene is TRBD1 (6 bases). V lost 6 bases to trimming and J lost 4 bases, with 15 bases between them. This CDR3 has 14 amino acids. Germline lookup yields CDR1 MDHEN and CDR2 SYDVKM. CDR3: CASREQGGSTEAFF. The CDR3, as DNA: TGTGCCAGCAGGGAACAGGGAGGAAGCACTGAAGCTTTCTTT.

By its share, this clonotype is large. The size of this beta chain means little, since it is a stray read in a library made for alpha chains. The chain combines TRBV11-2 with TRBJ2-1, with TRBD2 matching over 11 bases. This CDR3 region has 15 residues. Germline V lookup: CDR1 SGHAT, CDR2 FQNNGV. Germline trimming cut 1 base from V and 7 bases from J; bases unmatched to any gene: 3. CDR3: CASSLGTSGLNEQFF. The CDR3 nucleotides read TGTGCCAGCAGCTTAGGGACTAGCGGGCTGAATGAGCAGTTCTTC.

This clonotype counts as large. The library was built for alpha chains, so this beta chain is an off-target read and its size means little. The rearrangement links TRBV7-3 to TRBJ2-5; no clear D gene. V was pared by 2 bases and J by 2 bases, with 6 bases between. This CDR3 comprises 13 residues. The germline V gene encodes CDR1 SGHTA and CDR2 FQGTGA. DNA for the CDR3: TGTGCCAGCAGCTTAGGGCTACAAGAGACCCAGTACTTC. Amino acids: CASSLGLQETQYF.

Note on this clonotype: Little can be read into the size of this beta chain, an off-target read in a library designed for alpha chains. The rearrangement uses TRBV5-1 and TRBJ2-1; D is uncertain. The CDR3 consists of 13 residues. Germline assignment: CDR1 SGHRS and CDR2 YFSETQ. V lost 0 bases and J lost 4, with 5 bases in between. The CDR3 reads CASSLDTYNEQFF. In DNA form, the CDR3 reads TGCGCCAGCAGCTTGGACACGTACAATGAGCAGTTCTTC.

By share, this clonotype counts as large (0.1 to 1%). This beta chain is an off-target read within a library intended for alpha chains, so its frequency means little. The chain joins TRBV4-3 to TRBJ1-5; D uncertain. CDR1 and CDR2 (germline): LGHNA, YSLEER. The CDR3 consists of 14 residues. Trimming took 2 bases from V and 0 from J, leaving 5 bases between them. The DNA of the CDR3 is TGCGCCAGCAGCCAACACACTAGCAATCAGCCCCAGCATTTT. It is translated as CASSQHTSNQPQHF.

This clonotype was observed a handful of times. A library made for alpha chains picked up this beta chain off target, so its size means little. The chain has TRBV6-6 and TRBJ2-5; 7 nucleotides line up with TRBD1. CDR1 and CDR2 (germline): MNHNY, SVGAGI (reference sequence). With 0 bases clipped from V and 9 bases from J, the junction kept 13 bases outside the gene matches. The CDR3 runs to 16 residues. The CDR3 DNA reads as TGTGCCAGCAGTTACTCAGTTGGGGACAGTGGGGGTGCCCAGTACTTC. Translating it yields CASSYSVGDSGGAQYF.

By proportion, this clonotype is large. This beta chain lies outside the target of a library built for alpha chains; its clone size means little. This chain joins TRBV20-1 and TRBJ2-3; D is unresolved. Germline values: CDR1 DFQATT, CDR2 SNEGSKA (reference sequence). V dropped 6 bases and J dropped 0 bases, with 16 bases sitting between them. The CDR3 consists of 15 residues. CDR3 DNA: TGCAGTGCCGCGAGACCGCGGTCTAGCACAGATACGCAGTATTTT. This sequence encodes CSAARPRSSTDTQYF.

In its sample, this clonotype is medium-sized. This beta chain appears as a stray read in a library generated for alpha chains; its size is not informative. CDR3 nucleotide sequence: TGCAGTGCTAGCTTTGGGGGCGGGAATGAAAAACTGTTTTTT. Encoded protein: CSASFGGGNEKLFF. The chain recombines TRBV20-1 with TRBJ1-4; maybe TRBD1 (6 bases). Germline CDR1 DFQATT, CDR2 SNEGSKA (reference sequence). The CDR3 spans 14 residues. V was clipped by 3 bases and J by 5 bases, with 13 bases between them.

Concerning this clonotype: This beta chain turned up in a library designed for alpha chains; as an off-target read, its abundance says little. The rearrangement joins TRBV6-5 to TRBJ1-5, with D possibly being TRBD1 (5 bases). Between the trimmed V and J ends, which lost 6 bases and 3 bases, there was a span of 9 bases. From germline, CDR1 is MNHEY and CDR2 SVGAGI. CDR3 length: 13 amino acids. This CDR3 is CASSRGTNQPQHF. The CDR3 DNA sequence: TGTGCCAGCAGCCGGGGCACCAATCAGCCCCAGCATTTT.

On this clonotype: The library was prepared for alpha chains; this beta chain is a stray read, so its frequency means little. CDR3 amino acids: CASSPGMNGYTF. CDR3 in DNA: TGTGCCAGCTCTCCAGGGATGAATGGCTACACCTTC. The chain has TRBV6-2 or TRBV6-3 and TRBJ1-2, with TRBD1 as a possible D gene (5 bases). CDR1 is MNHEY and CDR2 is SVGEGT in the germline V gene. The CDR3 totals 12 residues. V lost 8 bases to trimming and J lost 6 bases, with 13 bases between them.

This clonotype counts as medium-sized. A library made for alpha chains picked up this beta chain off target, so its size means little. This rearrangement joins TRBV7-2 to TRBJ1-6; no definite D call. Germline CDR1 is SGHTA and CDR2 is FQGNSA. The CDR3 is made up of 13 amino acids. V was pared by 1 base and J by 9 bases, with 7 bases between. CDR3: CASSLERGSPLHF. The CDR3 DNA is TGTGCCAGCAGCTTAGAACGGGGTTCACCCCTCCACTTT. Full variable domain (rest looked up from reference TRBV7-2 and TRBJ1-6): GAGVSQSPSNKVTEKGKDVELRCDPISGHTALYWYRQSLGQGLEFLIYFQGNSAPDKSGLPSDRFSAERTGGSVSTLTIQRTQQEDSAVYLCASSLERGSPLHFGNGTRLTVT.

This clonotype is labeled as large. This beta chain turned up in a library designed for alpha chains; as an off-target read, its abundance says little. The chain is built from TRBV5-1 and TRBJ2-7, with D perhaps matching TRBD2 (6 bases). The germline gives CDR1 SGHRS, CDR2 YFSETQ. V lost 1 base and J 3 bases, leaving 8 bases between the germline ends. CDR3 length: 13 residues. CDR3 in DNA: TGCGCCAGCAGCTTGTTGCGGGGCTACGAGCAGTACTTC. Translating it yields CASSLLRGYEQYF.

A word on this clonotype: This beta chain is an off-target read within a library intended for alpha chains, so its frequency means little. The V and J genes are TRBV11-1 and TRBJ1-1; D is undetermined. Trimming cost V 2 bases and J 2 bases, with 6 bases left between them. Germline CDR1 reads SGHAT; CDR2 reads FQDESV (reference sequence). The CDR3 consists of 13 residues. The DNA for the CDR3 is TGTGCCAGCAGCTTAAACAGCAACACTGAAGCTTTCTTT. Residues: CASSLNSNTEAFF.